These 30 T cell receptor beta chains were sequenced from one sample in a study of blood T cell repertoires in COVID-19. Assay used: immunoSEQ multiplex PCR; TCRdb lists only in-frame clones, some missing. In the table there are about 150,000 clones, approximately 87% of which are singletons. Material for sequencing was peripheral blood. Receptor source: a woman in her sixties or seventies with acute or convalescent COVID-19.

This clone was counted between two and nine times. This sequence joins TRBV7-9 and TRBJ2-7; a possible D gene is TRBD2 (6 bases). Trimming removed 0 bases at V and 5 bases at J, with 11 bases between. Germline V lookup: CDR1 SEHNR, CDR2 FQNEAQ (reference sequence). The CDR3 sequence is 14 residues long. The CDR3 sequence is CASSLAGGTHEQYF. The CDR3 coding sequence is TGTGCCAGCAGCTTAGCCGGAGGGACCCACGAGCAGTACTTC.

Comment on this clone: The sample carries other DNA sequences with the same CDR3. The chain links TRBV11-2 to TRBJ1-3; D is uncertain. Germline V lookup: CDR1 SGHAT, CDR2 FQNNGV. Trimming stripped 0 bases from V and 0 bases from J, with 6 bases between. The CDR3 totals 15 residues. In DNA, the CDR3 is TGTGCCAGCAGCTTAGACCGTAGCTCTGGAAACACCATATATTTT. Amino acids: CASSLDRSSGNTIYF.

The chain couples TRBV11-1 to TRBJ2-1, with TRBD2 matching over 10 bases. The V segment lost 5 bases and the J segment 4 bases; nucleotides outside the gene matches: 5. There are 15 residues in the CDR3. Per germline, CDR1 SGHAT and CDR2 FQDESV (reference sequence). CDR3 sequence (DNA): TGTGCCAGCAGCACAGGGACTAGCGATTACAATGAGCAGTTCTTC. The encoded protein is CASSTGTSDYNEQFF.

CDR3 in amino acids: CASSVDPDSNQPQHF. DNA for the CDR3: TGTGCCAGCAGCGTAGATCCAGATAGCAATCAGCCCCAGCATTTT. The rearrangement joins TRBV9 to TRBJ1-5; D is uncertain. V shed 0 bases and J shed 0 bases, with 7 bases lying between them. Germline lookup yields CDR1 SGDLS and CDR2 YYNGEE. This CDR3 contains 15 residues.

This chain joins TRBV20-1 and TRBJ2-2, with 7 bases matching TRBD2. The trim removed 3 bases at V and 5 bases at J, leaving 6 bases unmatched. The CDR3 has 14 amino acids. Germline V lookup: CDR1 DFQATT, CDR2 SNEGSKA (reference sequence). The CDR3 loop reads CSASEGRGTGELFF. CDR3 nucleotides: TGCAGTGCTAGTGAGGGGAGGGGAACCGGGGAGCTGTTTTTT.

The J gene is TRBJ1-1, the V gene TRBV19; TRBD1 matches 10 bases. The junction had 13 bases not matched to a gene; V was cut back by 4 bases and J by 5 bases. CDR3 length: 17 amino acids. CDR1 LNHDA and CDR2 SQIVND come from the germline V gene (reference sequence). CDR3 protein: CASSTDKGQGWGTEAFF. CDR3 DNA sequence: TGTGCCAGTAGTACCGATAAGGGACAGGGGTGGGGTACTGAAGCTTTCTTT.

This rearrangement joins TRBV7-3 to TRBJ2-7, with D perhaps matching TRBD2 (6 bases). The length of the CDR3 is 14 residues. Germline V gene sequence: CDR1 SGHTA, CDR2 FQGTGA. Trimming stripped 2 bases from V and 2 bases from J, with 10 bases between. The CDR3 loop is CASSLQAGTYEQYF. The CDR3 DNA reads TGTGCCAGCAGCTTACAGGCGGGGACCTACGAGCAGTACTTC.

V is TRBV5-1 and J is TRBJ2-1; 9 bases line up with TRBD2. The CDR3 sequence is 16 residues long. Per the germline V gene, CDR1 is SGHRS and CDR2 is YFSETQ. Germline trimming cut 0 bases from V and 2 bases from J; bases unmatched to any gene: 3. CDR3 in DNA: TGCGCCAGCAGCTTGGCCTCTAGCGGGGCCTACAATGAGCAGTTCTTC. It encodes CASSLASSGAYNEQFF.

The rearrangement uses TRBV18 and TRBJ1-6, with TRBD1 matching 7 bases. The CDR3 totals 14 residues. The V segment lost 3 bases and the J segment 5 bases; nucleotides outside the gene matches: 1. Germline V CDR1 and CDR2: KGHSH, LQKENI. CDR3 nucleotide sequence: TGTGCCAGCTCACCGGACAGGCATAATTCACCCCTCCACTTT. Translation: CASSPDRHNSPLHF.

V is TRBV28 and J is TRBJ2-5, with 13 bases aligning to TRBD2. The CDR3 totals 17 residues. V lost 5 bases to trimming and J lost 3 bases; unmatched junction nucleotides: 9. The germline gives CDR1 MDHEN, CDR2 SYDVKM. The CDR3 DNA reads as TGTGCCAGCAGTGATTTACCCGGACTAGCGGGAGAAGAGACCCAGTACTTC. Translated, it gives CASSDLPGLAGEETQYF.

The chain uses TRBV5-1 and TRBJ2-5; 9 positions agree with TRBD1. The CDR3 loop spans 14 amino acids. V lost 3 bases and J lost 5; bases outside the gene matches: 5. In germline, CDR1 is SGHRS, CDR2 YFSETQ. The CDR3 DNA reads as TGCGCCAGCAGCTCAACAGGGGGCTTGGAGACCCAGTACTTC. It translates to CASSSTGGLETQYF.

The V call is TRBV6-2 or TRBV6-3, the J call TRBJ1-5, with D hard to call. The CDR3 consists of 14 residues. The V end was cut by 6 bases, the J end by 7 bases, with 16 bases between. The germline V gene encodes CDR1 MNHEY and CDR2 SVGEGT. The CDR3, as DNA: TGTGCCAGCAGCCCGGGCGGAGGACCCCAGCCCCAGCATTTT. It translates to CASSPGGGPQPQHF.

The chain links TRBV19 to TRBJ2-1, with 10 nucleotides matching TRBD2. Germline CDR1 and CDR2: LNHDA and SQIVND (reference sequence). Trimming removed 7 bases from V and 5 bases from J; junction bases left unmatched: 8. There are 15 residues in the CDR3. The CDR3 protein is CASKESGRVNNEQFF. CDR3 nucleotides: TGTGCCAGTAAGGAAAGCGGGAGGGTTAACAATGAGCAGTTCTTC.

V gene TRBV3-1 (or the pseudogene TRBV3-2) combines with J gene TRBJ1-2; tentatively, D is TRBD1 (5 bases). The CDR3 consists of 16 residues. Germline CDR1 and CDR2: LGHDT and YNNKEL (reference sequence). Trimming removed 4 bases at V and 4 bases at J, with 19 bases between. The CDR3 here is CASSLGGASSTYGYTF. The CDR3 region has the DNA TGTGCCAGCAGCCTTGGCGGGGCCAGCTCGACCTATGGCTACACCTTC.

This clone has a single count. V usage is TRBV6-2 or TRBV6-3 and J usage is TRBJ1-5; TRBD1 matches 7 bases. The CDR3 runs to 17 residues. The trim removed 4 bases at V and 0 bases at J, leaving 9 bases unmatched. Per germline, CDR1 MNHEY and CDR2 SVGEGT. CDR3 protein: CASSSGRQGISNQPQHF. The DNA for the CDR3 is TGTGCCAGCAGTTCTGGTCGACAGGGAATTAGCAATCAGCCCCAGCATTTT.

CDR3: CASSTRDRGNTEAFF. In DNA, the CDR3 is TGTGCCAGCAGTACCCGGGACAGGGGGAACACTGAAGCTTTCTTT. This rearrangement joins TRBV28 to TRBJ1-1; TRBD1 matches at 10 bases. Per germline, CDR1 MDHEN and CDR2 SYDVKM. With V trimmed by 5 bases and J by 1 base, 4 bases remained unmatched. This CDR3 comprises 15 residues.

The chain uses TRBV28 and TRBJ1-4; possibly TRBD1 for D (5 bases). In germline, CDR1 is MDHEN, CDR2 SYDVKM. V lost 6 bases and J 3 bases, leaving 14 bases between the germline ends. CDR3 length: 15 residues. The CDR3 DNA is TGTGCCAGCAGGGCCAAGGGGTTCCCTAATGAAAAACTGTTTTTT. It encodes CASRAKGFPNEKLFF.

This clone was detected only once. This chain joins TRBV28 and TRBJ1-2; TRBD1 agrees at 9 bases. Germline-derived CDR1 and CDR2 are MDHEN and SYDVKM. This CDR3 is built from 17 residues. V lost 1 base to trimming and J lost 2 bases; unmatched junction nucleotides: 8. CDR3 sequence reads: CASSLLSPGTGNYGYTF. CDR3 in DNA: TGTGCCAGCAGTTTATTATCCCCCGGGACAGGGAACTATGGCTACACCTTC.

V gene TRBV5-4 combines with J gene TRBJ1-6; D gene ambiguous. CDR1 is SGHNT, CDR2 YYREEE, per germline (reference sequence). V dropped 4 bases and J dropped 7 bases, with 12 bases sitting between them. This CDR3 contains 14 residues. The CDR3 bases are TGTGCCAGCAGCCCCGGGAGGGCGAATTCACCCCTCCACTTT. Protein: CASSPGRANSPLHF.

This sequence joins TRBV29-1 and TRBJ2-7; TRBD1 matches at 8 bases. Trimming cost V 4 bases and J 0 bases; bases outside gene matches: 8. CDR3 length equals 15 residues. Germline CDR1 SQVTM, CDR2 ANQGSEA. The DNA for the CDR3 is TGCAGCGTTGTTCTGACAGGGGTTTTCTCCTACGAGCAGTACTTC. Translating gives CSVVLTGVFSYEQYF.

J is TRBJ1-5 and V is TRBV4-1; perhaps TRBD1 as D (5 bases). The CDR3 loop spans 15 amino acids. From germline, CDR1 is MGHRA and CDR2 YSYEKL. Trimming shortened V by 0 bases and J by 5 bases, and 11 bases separated the two germline ends. The CDR3 spells CASSQDWGGYQPQHF. In DNA form, the CDR3 reads TGCGCCAGCAGCCAAGATTGGGGGGGTTATCAGCCCCAGCATTTT.

This clone showed up just a few times. The V and J genes are TRBV18 and TRBJ1-5; TRBD1 matches 7 bases. Germline V gives CDR1 KGHSH, CDR2 LQKENI. V was pared by 5 bases and J by 1 base, with 5 bases of the junction left unmatched. This CDR3 has 15 residues. For the CDR3, the DNA is TGTGCCAGCTCATCGGGACAGTCCAGCAATCAGCCCCAGCATTTT. Protein product: CASSSGQSSNQPQHF.

The chain carries TRBV30 and TRBJ2-5, with D perhaps matching TRBD1 (5 bases). The germline V gene has CDR1 GTSNPN and CDR2 SVGIG (reference sequence). Trimming took 0 bases from V and 2 from J, leaving 13 bases between them. The CDR3 runs to 15 residues. The CDR3 bases are TGTGCCTGGAGTGTATACCAGGGAAGACAAGAGACCCAGTACTTC. It translates to CAWSVYQGRQETQYF.

The chain joins TRBV12-3 or TRBV12-4 to TRBJ1-1; D remains ambiguous. Trimming left V 2 bases short and J 2 bases short, with 6 bases between. The CDR3 is made up of 13 amino acids. CDR3 sequence: CASSLYLNTEAFF. The CDR3 nucleotides read TGTGCCAGCAGTTTATATCTAAACACTGAAGCTTTCTTT.

This clone appeared once. The CDR3, as DNA: TGTGCCATCAGTGAGAACTACCCCTACGAGCAGTACTTC. Translated, it gives CAISENYPYEQYF. The chain links TRBV10-3 to TRBJ2-7, with D unclear. V was cut by 2 bases and J by 2 bases, with 7 bases left in between. In germline, CDR1 is ENHRY, CDR2 SYGVKD. The CDR3 extends over 13 amino acids.

The gene calls are TRBV27 and TRBJ1-6; TRBD1 is a possible D gene (5 bases). V was shortened by 0 bases and J by 7 bases, with 13 bases between the two germline ends. In germline, CDR1 is MNHEY, CDR2 SMNVEV (reference sequence). The CDR3 consists of 16 residues. CDR3 in DNA: TGTGCCAGCAGTTTATCGGCCAGGGAAAAAAATTCACCCCTCCACTTT. Protein product: CASSLSAREKNSPLHF.

V gene TRBV20-1 combines with J gene TRBJ1-4; 7 bases match TRBD1. V was clipped by 3 bases and J by 5 bases; unmatched bases: 6. The V gene's germline CDR1 is DFQATT and CDR2 SNEGSKA (reference sequence). This CDR3 is built from 14 residues. Here the CDR3 reads CSASSGTENEKLFF. The CDR3 region has the DNA TGCAGTGCTAGTTCCGGGACAGAGAATGAAAAACTGTTTTTT.

The chain links TRBV9 to TRBJ1-2; D gene unclear. CDR3 length: 14 residues. The V and J ends lost 0 bases and 7 bases respectively, with 13 bases between them. CDR1 and CDR2 (germline): SGDLS, YYNGEE. CDR3: CASSVVSGSAGYTF. CDR3 bases: TGTGCCAGCAGCGTAGTCTCGGGATCTGCTGGCTACACCTTC.

The gene calls are TRBV7-8 and TRBJ2-5; D remains ambiguous. V lost 5 bases and J lost 1, with 5 bases in between. Germline lookup yields CDR1 SGHVS and CDR2 FQNEAQ. The CDR3 totals 12 residues. The CDR3 region has the DNA TGTGCCAGCAGCGCCGGCCAAGAGACCCAGTACTTC. It codes for CASSAGQETQYF.

The gene calls are TRBV6-5 and TRBJ1-1; D is uncertain. Germline assignment: CDR1 MNHEY and CDR2 SVGAGI. V lost 6 bases and J lost 6, with 17 bases in between. The CDR3 is made up of 14 amino acids. In nucleotides, the CDR3 is TGTGCCAGCAGCTCCCCCTCGGTGGCGGCTGAAGCTTTCTTT. Protein product: CASSSPSVAAEAFF.